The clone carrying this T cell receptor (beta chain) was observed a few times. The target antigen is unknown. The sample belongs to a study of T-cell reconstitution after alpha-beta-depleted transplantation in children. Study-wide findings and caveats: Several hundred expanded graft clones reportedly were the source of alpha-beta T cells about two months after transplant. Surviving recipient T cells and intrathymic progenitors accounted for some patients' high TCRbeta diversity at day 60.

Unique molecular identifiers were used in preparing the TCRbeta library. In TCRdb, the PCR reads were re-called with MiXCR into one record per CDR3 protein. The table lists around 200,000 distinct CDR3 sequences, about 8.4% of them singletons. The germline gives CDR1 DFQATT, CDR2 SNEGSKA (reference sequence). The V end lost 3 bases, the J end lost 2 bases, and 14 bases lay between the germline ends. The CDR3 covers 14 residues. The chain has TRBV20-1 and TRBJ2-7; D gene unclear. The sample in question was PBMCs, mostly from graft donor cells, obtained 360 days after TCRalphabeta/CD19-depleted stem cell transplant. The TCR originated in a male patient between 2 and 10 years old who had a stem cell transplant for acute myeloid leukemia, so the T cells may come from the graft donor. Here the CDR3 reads CSASDKPLPYEQYF. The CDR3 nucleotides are TGCAGTGCTAGTGACAAGCCCCTTCCCTACGAGCAGTACTTC.